What follows is one TCR beta chain and its context. Germline-derived CDR1 and CDR2 are SGHRS and YFSETQ. The CDR3 loop spans 16 amino acids. V gave up 4 bases and J gave up 4 bases, with 19 bases separating them. The sample originates from a study of blood T cells in healthy people across ages. PBMCs were isolated at a quantity of at least 6.5 million per sample. PCR was performed a second time for about 7 to 12 cycles using a sample-barcoded 5' primer and a J-beta primer mix. TCRdb reprocessed the 5' RACE reads with MiXCR, giving one entry per CDR3 protein. Among about 670,000 distinct CDR3 sequences listed, 52% were seen once.

The sequenced sample was blood. This chain links TRBV5-1 with TRBJ2-3; tentative D call: TRBD2 (6 bases). This clonotype was sampled from an elderly woman in good health. CDR3 residues: CASSVNGIPSADTQYF. The CDR3 DNA sequence: TGCGCCAGCAGCGTAAACGGGATCCCTAGCGCAGATACGCAGTATTTT.